The sequence of this T cell receptor beta chain was determined in a study of T cells in narcolepsy. Study overall: Donors had narcolepsy type 1 or type 2, or were healthy controls. The study, taken as a whole, reports: Some memory CD4+ repertoires had no autoreactive clone sequences. Same-patient CSF and blood CD4+ T cell clonotypes included HCRT-specific and TRIB2-specific autoreactive ones. Reportedly, autoreactive clonotypes were serially detected in patients' blood but not controls'.

Using immunoSEQ multiplex PCR, the repertoire was profiled, and TCRdb retains in-frame clones only, with some absent. The sample carries 15,000 to 17,000 clones, about 85% recorded once. Points on this clone: Its target is not known.

The germline V gene encodes CDR1 MNHNS and CDR2 SASEGT. This CDR3 is built from 14 residues. V was trimmed by 5 bases and J by 6 bases, leaving 14 bases between them. The specimen sequenced was memory (CD45RA-) CD4+ T cells from blood. This receptor was identified in a human donor in good health. This rearrangement joins TRBV6-1 to TRBJ1-5, with TRBD1 as a possible D gene (5 bases). CDR3 bases: TGTGCCAGCAGTTTCGGGACTTGGGGTCAGCCCCAGCATTTT. This encodes CASSFGTWGQPQHF.